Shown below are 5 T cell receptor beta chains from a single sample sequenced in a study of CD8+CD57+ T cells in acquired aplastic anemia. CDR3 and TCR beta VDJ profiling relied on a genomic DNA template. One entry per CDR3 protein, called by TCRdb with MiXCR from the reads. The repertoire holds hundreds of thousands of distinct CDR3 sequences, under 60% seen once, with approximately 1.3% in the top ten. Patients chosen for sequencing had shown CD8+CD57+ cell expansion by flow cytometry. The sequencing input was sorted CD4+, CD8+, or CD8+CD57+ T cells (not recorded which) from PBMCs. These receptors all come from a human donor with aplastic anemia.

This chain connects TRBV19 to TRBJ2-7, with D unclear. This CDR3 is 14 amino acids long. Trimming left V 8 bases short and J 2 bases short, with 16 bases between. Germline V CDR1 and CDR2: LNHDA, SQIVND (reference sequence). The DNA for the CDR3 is TGTGCCAGTTCCCATTTCGATGGAACCTACGAGCAGTACTTC. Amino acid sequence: CASSHFDGTYEQYF.

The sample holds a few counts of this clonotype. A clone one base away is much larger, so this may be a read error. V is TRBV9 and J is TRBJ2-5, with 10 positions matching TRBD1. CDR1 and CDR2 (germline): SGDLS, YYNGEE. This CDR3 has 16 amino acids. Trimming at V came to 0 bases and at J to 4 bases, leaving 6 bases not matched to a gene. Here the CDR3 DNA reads TGTGCCAGCAGCGTAGGACAGGGGGCTGTCCCAGAGACCCAGTACTTC. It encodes CASSVGQGAVPETQYF. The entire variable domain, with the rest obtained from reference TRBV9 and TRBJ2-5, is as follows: DSGVTQTPKHLITATGQRVTLRCSPRSGDLSVYWYQQSLDQGLQFLIQYYNGEERAKGNILERFSAQQFPDLHSELNLSSLELGDSALYFCASSVGQGAVPETQYFGPGTRLLVL.

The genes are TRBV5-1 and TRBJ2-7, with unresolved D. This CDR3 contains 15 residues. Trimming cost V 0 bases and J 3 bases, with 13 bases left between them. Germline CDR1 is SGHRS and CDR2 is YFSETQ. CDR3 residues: CASSLAGAGGYEQYF. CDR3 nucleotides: TGCGCCAGCAGCTTGGCCGGCGCAGGTGGCTACGAGCAGTACTTC.

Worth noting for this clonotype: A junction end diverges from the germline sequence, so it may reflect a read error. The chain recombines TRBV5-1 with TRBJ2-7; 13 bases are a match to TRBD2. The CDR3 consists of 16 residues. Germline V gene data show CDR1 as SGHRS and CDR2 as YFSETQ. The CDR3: CASGLAGTSGTHEQYF. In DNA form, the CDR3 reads TGCGCCAGCGGCTTGGCCGGGACTAGCGGGACCCACGAGCAGTACTTC.

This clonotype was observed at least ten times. The CDR3 nucleotides read TGTGCCAGCAGTTTTGACGGTGACAGGGGGGGTCAGCCCCAGCATTTT. Amino acids: CASSFDGDRGGQPQHF. The gene calls are TRBV12-3 or TRBV12-4 and TRBJ1-5, with 9 positions matching TRBD1. This CDR3 is 16 amino acids long. V dropped 3 bases and J dropped 6; count of bases not matched to a gene: 9.